This T cell receptor beta chain emerged from a study of beta chain features in type 1 diabetes. Study context: Regarding age, gender and cell yields, patients proved similar to healthy donors. The study's findings and limits: TCRB CDR3s were moderately but significantly shorter in Type 1 diabetes patients in all four CD4+ subsets. Any HLA type influence on TCRB rearrangement was left unresolved here.

The sequenced template was cDNA made from the entire isolated RNA. The protocol was immunoSEQ multiplex PCR, while the TCRdb copy is restricted to in-frame clones and leaves out a portion. This table has hundreds of thousands of clones, about 30% appearing once. Worth noting for this clone: Its antigen is still unknown. This sample also contains other DNA sequences that code for the same CDR3.

Trimming cost V 2 bases and J 4 bases; bases outside gene matches: 3. Germline V gene data show CDR1 as SGDLS and CDR2 as YYNGEE. This CDR3 contains 15 residues. CD4+ cells of the naive, central memory, regulatory and stem cell-like memory types were sorted via CD45RO/CCR7/CD25/CD127/CD95/CD27. The rearrangement links TRBV9 to TRBJ2-1; 10 bases align to TRBD2. Sequencing used naive CD4+ T cells from blood. This TCR derives from a man younger than 35 in good health. The CDR3: CASSVRLAGYNEQFF. The CDR3 coding sequence is TGTGCCAGCAGCGTCCGACTAGCGGGTTACAATGAGCAGTTCTTC.